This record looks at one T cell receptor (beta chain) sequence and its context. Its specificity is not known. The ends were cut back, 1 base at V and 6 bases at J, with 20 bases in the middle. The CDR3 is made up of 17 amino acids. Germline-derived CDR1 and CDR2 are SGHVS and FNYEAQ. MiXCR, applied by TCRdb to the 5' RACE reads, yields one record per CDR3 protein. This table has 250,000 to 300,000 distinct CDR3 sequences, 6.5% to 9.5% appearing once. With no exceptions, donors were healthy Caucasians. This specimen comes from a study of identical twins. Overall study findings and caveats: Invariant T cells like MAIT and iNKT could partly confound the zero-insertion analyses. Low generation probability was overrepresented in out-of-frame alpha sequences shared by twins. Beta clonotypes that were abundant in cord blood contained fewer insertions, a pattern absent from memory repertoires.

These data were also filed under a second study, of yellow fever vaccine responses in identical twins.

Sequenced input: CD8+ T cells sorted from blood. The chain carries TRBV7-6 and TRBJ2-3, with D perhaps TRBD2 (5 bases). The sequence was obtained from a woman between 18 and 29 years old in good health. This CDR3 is CASSLEEGGLAIDTQYF. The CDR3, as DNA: TGTGCCAGCAGCTTAGAGGAAGGAGGTCTAGCAATTGATACGCAGTATTTT.